Each of the 7 T cell receptor beta chains below was sequenced from the same sample in a study of OX40 agonist ivuxolimab in advanced cancers. Assay used: immunoSEQ multiplex PCR; TCRdb lists only in-frame clones, some missing. The top ten hold 2.8% of the sample, which has tens of thousands of clones, approximately 86% seen once. Sample: CD4+ or CD8+ T cells sorted from blood, taken in a trial of the OX40 agonist ivuxolimab. The receptors were gathered from an adult with an advanced solid tumor such as melanoma, head and neck, liver or kidney cancer.

This clone was picked up one time. The rearrangement joins TRBV28 to TRBJ1-5; no firm D call. This CDR3 contains 17 residues. The germline V gene encodes CDR1 MDHEN and CDR2 SYDVKM. The V end lost 8 bases, the J end lost 4 bases, and 24 bases lay between the germline ends. In DNA, the CDR3 is TGTGCCAGCCACCGTGGAGGACCGGTCAGGCTAAATCAGCCCCAGCATTTT. Translating it yields CASHRGGPVRLNQPQHF.

The chain uses TRBV6-6 and TRBJ1-1; the D is unclear. The CDR3 has 15 residues. Trimming took 2 bases from V and 1 from J, leaving 11 bases between them. Per the germline V gene, CDR1 is MNHNY and CDR2 is SVGAGI (reference sequence). The CDR3 spells CASSYGGSANTEAFF. In DNA, the CDR3 is TGTGCCAGCAGTTACGGAGGTTCGGCGAACACTGAAGCTTTCTTT.

The J gene is TRBJ2-7, the V gene TRBV7-9, with TRBD2 matching over 11 bases. The CDR3 contains 17 residues. Germline trimming cut 5 bases from V and 5 bases from J; bases unmatched to any gene: 14. Germline V gene sequence: CDR1 SEHNR, CDR2 FQNEAQ (reference sequence). The CDR3 sequence is CASSLVAGGGSVHEQYF. CDR3 nucleotides: TGTGCCAGCAGCCTAGTAGCGGGAGGGGGATCGGTCCACGAGCAGTACTTC.

This chain uses TRBV6-6 with TRBJ1-5; TRBD1 is a possible D gene (5 bases). CDR3 length equals 15 residues. Germline lookup yields CDR1 MNHNY and CDR2 SVGAGI (reference sequence). V gave up 5 bases and J gave up 2 bases, with 13 bases separating them. CDR3: CASSPEGSGNQPQHF. CDR3 DNA: TGTGCCAGCAGTCCTGAGGGGTCCGGCAATCAGCCCCAGCATTTT.

This clone was seen just once. Distinct nucleotide sequences in the sample also encode this CDR3. The CDR3 sequence: CASSRTGVNTEAFF. In DNA, the CDR3 is TGTGCCAGCAGCCGGACAGGGGTAAACACTGAAGCTTTCTTT. This chain uses TRBV6-5 with TRBJ1-1; 9 bases align to TRBD1. Germline CDR1 and CDR2: MNHEY and SVGAGI. This CDR3 has 14 amino acids. Unmatched junction bases numbered 4, after V lost 6 bases and J lost 2 bases.

The V call is TRBV30, the J call TRBJ2-7, with 9 bases fitting TRBD1. The V gene's germline CDR1 is GTSNPN and CDR2 SVGIG (reference sequence). The CDR3 contains 15 residues. J lost 7 bases, V lost 0 bases, and 10 bases had no gene match. Here the CDR3 DNA reads TGTGCCTGGAGTGTTTGGGGACAGGGAAAAGAGGAGCAGTACTTC. This codes for CAWSVWGQGKEEQYF.

The chain couples TRBV1 to TRBJ2-3; the D call TRBD2 from the table was never checked on the DNA. TRBV1 is listed as a pseudogene. CDR3 length: 12 amino acids. CDR3 DNA: TGCACCAGCAGCCAAGACTCAGATACGCAGTATTTT. Protein sequence: CTSSQDSDTQYF.